Below, 32 T cell receptor beta chains from the same sample are listed, as sequenced in a study of response to subunit inactivated influenza vaccine. In TCRdb, the RT-PCR reads were re-called with MiXCR into one record per CDR3 protein. The sample holds 300,000 to 350,000 distinct CDR3 sequences, about a fifth seen once. Specimen: PBMCs from blood, collected roughly 20 months after vaccination. The receptors here all came from a man between 50 and 75 years old who received an inactivated influenza vaccine.

The rearrangement uses TRBV7-2 and TRBJ2-2; D is uncertain. Germline loops: CDR1 SGHTA, CDR2 FQGNSA. Trimming stripped 3 bases from V and 5 bases from J, with 10 bases between. The CDR3 runs 14 residues. As DNA, the CDR3 is TGTGCCAGCAGCTTCCTTACAGCGACCGGGGAGCTGTTTTTT. It translates to CASSFLTATGELFF.

This clonotype came up many times. V gene TRBV6-2 or TRBV6-3 combines with J gene TRBJ1-5; D is unclear. The germline gives CDR1 MNHEY, CDR2 SVGEGT. The CDR3 has 12 amino acids. V lost 1 base, J lost 6 bases, and 4 bases lay in between. The CDR3 DNA reads TGTGCCAGCAGTTACTTGAGTCAGCCCCAGCATTTT. Protein sequence: CASSYLSQPQHF.

This chain connects TRBV18 to TRBJ2-3, with D perhaps given as TRBD1 or TRBD2 (5 bases each). Germline V gene sequence: CDR1 KGHSH, CDR2 LQKENI. This CDR3 spans 19 amino acids. V lost 3 bases, J lost 1 base, and 23 bases lay in between. The CDR3 loop is CASSPPFGTRRDGTDTQYF. CDR3 sequence (DNA): TGTGCCAGCTCACCCCCTTTTGGGACCAGAAGGGATGGCACAGATACGCAGTATTTT.

This clonotype was seen ten or more times. CDR3 amino acids: CASSHTRPGGGYYGYTF. The DNA of the CDR3 is TGCGCCAGCAGTCACACCAGGCCGGGTGGAGGATACTATGGCTACACCTTC. The rearrangement links TRBV23-1 to TRBJ1-2; D call uncertain. TRBV23-1 is assigned to the ORF class and has an uncertain function. With 3 bases removed from V and 3 bases from J, the gap between germline ends came to 20 bases. The CDR3 has 17 residues.

This clonotype was detected a few times. V is TRBV20-1 and J is TRBJ1-6; 8 nucleotides match TRBD1. From germline, CDR1 is DFQATT and CDR2 SNEGSKA (reference sequence). The trim removed 5 bases at V and 6 bases at J, leaving 9 bases unmatched. CDR3 length: 15 amino acids. The CDR3 DNA reads as TGCAGTGCTCCAAAACAGGGGGTTCGTAATTCACCCCTCCACTTT. Amino acids: CSAPKQGVRNSPLHF.

The chain couples TRBV25-1 to TRBJ2-7, with D perhaps TRBD1 or TRBD2 (5 bases each). V dropped 6 bases and J dropped 5 bases, with 14 bases sitting between them. This CDR3 comprises 13 residues. Germline-derived CDR1 and CDR2 are MGHDK and SYGVNS. The CDR3 DNA is TGTGCCAGCAGGGGGCAGACTACCGACGAGCAGTACTTC. It yields the protein CASRGQTTDEQYF.

The sample holds many counts of this clonotype. The chain joins TRBV18 to TRBJ1-5; D is unresolved. The V end was cut by 3 bases, the J end by 0 bases, with 15 bases between. The CDR3 extends over 17 amino acids. Germline V gene data show CDR1 as KGHSH and CDR2 as LQKENI. CDR3 protein: CASSPSSVTYSNQPQHF. CDR3 DNA: TGTGCCAGCTCACCGTCAAGCGTAACCTATAGCAATCAGCCCCAGCATTTT.

Only a few counts were recorded for this clonotype. V and J are TRBV11-2 and TRBJ2-5; TRBD1 agrees at 9 bases. The CDR3 is 19 amino acids. Trimming removed 4 bases from V and 3 bases from J; junction bases left unmatched: 18. CDR1 is SGHAT, CDR2 FQNNGV, per germline. CDR3 residues: CASSSPYTVRDRAEETQYF. As DNA, the CDR3 is TGTGCCAGCAGCTCTCCTTATACAGTTCGGGACAGGGCAGAAGAGACCCAGTACTTC.

The chain combines TRBV18 with TRBJ2-3; D is uncertain. V was clipped by 6 bases and J by 6 bases, with 13 bases between them. This CDR3 is built from 13 residues. The germline V gene encodes CDR1 KGHSH and CDR2 LQKENI. The CDR3 is CASSRSAADTQYF. The CDR3 DNA is TGTGCCAGCTCTAGGTCGGCCGCGGATACGCAGTATTTT. Full variable domain (remainder filled in from reference TRBV18 and TRBJ2-3): NAGVMQNPRHLVRRRGQEARLRCSPMKGHSHVYWYRQLPEEGLKFMVYLQKENIIDESGMPKERFSAEFPKEGPSILRIQQVVRGDSAAYFCASSRSAADTQYFGPGTRLTVL.

This clonotype was counted at least ten times. The chain combines TRBV12-3 or TRBV12-4 with TRBJ1-3; D ambiguous. CDR3 length equals 15 residues. Trimming pared 0 bases from V and 0 bases from J, leaving 6 bases between. The CDR3 DNA reads as TGTGCCAGCAGTTTAGCCAGATACTCTGGAAACACCATATATTTT. It encodes CASSLARYSGNTIYF.

This clonotype showed up just a few times. The genes are TRBV7-9 and TRBJ2-7; 7 nucleotides match TRBD1. CDR3 length: 12 amino acids. CDR1 is SEHNR, CDR2 FQNEAQ, per germline (reference sequence). Trimming at V came to 7 bases and at J to 2 bases, leaving 2 bases not matched to a gene. CDR3 loop: CASTDRAYEQYF. DNA for the CDR3: TGTGCCAGCACCGACAGGGCCTACGAGCAGTACTTC.

There are a few counts of this clonotype. The chain has TRBV2 and TRBJ2-7; weak D call: TRBD1 (6 bases). The CDR3 covers 14 residues. V shed 4 bases and J shed 5 bases, with 15 bases lying between them. Germline V gene data show CDR1 as SNHLY and CDR2 as FYNNEI. CDR3 in amino acids: CASSAGALGNEQYF. The CDR3 nucleotides are TGTGCCAGCAGTGCAGGGGCTCTTGGGAACGAGCAGTACTTC.

CDR3 bases: TGCAGCGTTGGCGAAGCCTACGAGCAGTACTTC. It encodes CSVGEAYEQYF. V is TRBV29-1 and J is TRBJ2-7; D not certain. CDR3 length: 11 residues. CDR1 is SQVTM and CDR2 is ANQGSEA in the germline V gene. V lost 4 bases to trimming and J lost 2 bases, with 6 bases between them.

This sequence joins TRBV11-1 and TRBJ2-1, with D unresolved. CDR3 length equals 15 residues. CDR1 and CDR2 from the germline V gene are SGHAT and FQDESV (reference sequence). Trimming removed 0 bases at V and 8 bases at J, with 14 bases between. CDR3 in DNA: TGTGCCAGCAGCTTAGCGCGCGGTTCTGGTCATGAGCAGTTCTTC. Its translation is CASSLARGSGHEQFF.

This clonotype was observed a handful of times. The chain has TRBV5-1 and TRBJ2-2, with D possibly matching TRBD1 (6 bases). Per germline, CDR1 SGHRS and CDR2 YFSETQ. CDR3 length: 16 amino acids. Between the trimmed V and J ends, which lost 2 bases and 5 bases, there was a span of 16 bases. CDR3 loop: CASSFTGPSRTGELFF. Written as DNA, the CDR3 is TGCGCCAGCAGCTTTACAGGGCCCTCGAGGACCGGGGAGCTGTTTTTT.

V gene TRBV4-3 combines with J gene TRBJ1-6; D is ambiguous. Germline lookup yields CDR1 LGHNA and CDR2 YSLEER. The CDR3 runs to 14 residues. Trimming removed 4 bases from V and 10 bases from J, with 14 bases in between. The CDR3 loop reads CASSPRQVGSPLHF. CDR3 DNA: TGCGCCAGCAGCCCCCGCCAGGTGGGATCACCCCTCCACTTT.

This clonotype came up a few times. V is TRBV10-3 and J is TRBJ2-3; 11 bases fit TRBD2. CDR3 length: 18 amino acids. V was clipped by 3 bases and J by 0 bases; unmatched bases: 8. CDR1 is ENHRY, CDR2 SYGVKD, per germline. CDR3: CAISDPGLAESSTDTQYF. The CDR3 nucleotides read TGTGCCATCAGTGACCCGGGACTAGCGGAGTCTAGCACAGATACGCAGTATTTT.

This clonotype has ten or more counts. The chain uses TRBV18 and TRBJ1-4; 7 bases align to TRBD1. Germline CDR1 KGHSH, CDR2 LQKENI. The CDR3 consists of 14 residues. V lost 8 bases to trimming and J lost 5 bases; unmatched junction nucleotides: 8. The CDR3: CASTVQGTNEKLFF. The CDR3 DNA sequence: TGTGCCAGCACGGTACAGGGGACCAATGAAAAACTGTTTTTT. Variable domain in full (rest from reference TRBV18 and TRBJ1-4): NAGVMQNPRHLVRRRGQEARLRCSPMKGHSHVYWYRQLPEEGLKFMVYLQKENIIDESGMPKERFSAEFPKEGPSILRIQQVVRGDSAAYFCASTVQGTNEKLFFGSGTQLSVL.

The chain is built from TRBV10-2 and TRBJ1-5; D is ambiguous. Germline V gene sequence: CDR1 WSHSY, CDR2 SAAADI. The CDR3 loop spans 16 amino acids. The ends were cut back, 4 bases at V and 3 bases at J, with 16 bases in the middle. CDR3 sequence reads: CASSVSSPVNNQPQHF. CDR3 nucleotide sequence: TGCGCCAGCAGTGTTTCCAGTCCAGTAAACAATCAGCCCCAGCATTTT.

This clonotype has ten or more counts. The chain uses TRBV5-1 and TRBJ1-1; 10 bases align to TRBD1. CDR1 and CDR2 from the germline V gene are SGHRS and YFSETQ. The J segment lost 3 bases and the V segment lost 4 bases, leaving 12 bases of the junction unmatched. This CDR3 comprises 17 residues. This CDR3 is CASSTVGQGIEDTEAFF. As DNA, the CDR3 is TGCGCCAGCAGCACGGTGGGACAGGGGATTGAGGACACTGAAGCTTTCTTT.

The J gene is TRBJ1-5, the V gene TRBV23-1; D not resolved. TRBV23-1 belongs to the ORF category, with a function that is uncertain. Between the trimmed V and J ends, which lost 3 bases and 0 bases, there was a span of 9 bases. The CDR3 totals 15 residues. The CDR3 here is CASSQLRNSNQPQHF. In DNA form, the CDR3 reads TGCGCCAGCAGTCAGCTGAGAAATAGCAATCAGCCCCAGCATTTT.

A few counts support this clonotype. This chain joins TRBV5-6 and TRBJ2-5; D is uncertain. This CDR3 contains 13 residues. The germline V and J ends were trimmed by 3 bases and 5 bases, with 11 bases remaining between them. Germline V lookup: CDR1 SGHDT, CDR2 YYEEEE. The CDR3 DNA follows: TGTGCCAGCAGCTGGCCGAGGTCGGAGACCCAGTACTTC. Amino acid sequence: CASSWPRSETQYF. The whole variable domain, filled in from reference TRBV5-6 and TRBJ2-5, reads DAGVTQSPTHLIKTRGQQVTLRCSPKSGHDTVSWYQQALGQGPQFIFQYYEEEERQRGNFPDRFSGHQFPNYSSELNVNALLLGDSALYLCASSWPRSETQYFGPGTRLLVL.

CDR3: CSVEEPGTTDYEQYF. DNA for the CDR3: TGCAGCGTTGAAGAACCCGGGACTACCGATTACGAGCAGTACTTC. This chain joins TRBV29-1 and TRBJ2-7, with 7 bases lining up with TRBD2. Losses at the gene ends were 0 bases for V and 4 bases for J; bases not matched to a gene: 9. CDR3 length: 15 residues. CDR1 is SQVTM, CDR2 ANQGSEA, per germline.

This chain uses TRBV29-1 with TRBJ2-5; 12 nucleotides align to TRBD2. Germline CDR1 and CDR2: SQVTM and ANQGSEA. Germline trimming cut 6 bases from V and 6 bases from J; bases unmatched to any gene: 11. The CDR3 runs to 15 residues. The DNA for the CDR3 is TGCAGCGTCGCTCTGACTAGCGGGAGCGCTAAGACCCAGTACTTC. Protein product: CSVALTSGSAKTQYF.

This clonotype was observed a handful of times. The genes are TRBV4-2 and TRBJ2-5; TRBD1 matches 7 bases. With 0 bases clipped from V and 2 bases from J, the junction kept 9 bases outside the gene matches. Germline values: CDR1 LGHNA, CDR2 YNFKEQ. The CDR3 runs to 17 residues. The CDR3 region has the DNA TGTGCCAGCAGCCAAGATCTGACGACAGGGTCGCAAGAGACCCAGTACTTC. Its translation: CASSQDLTTGSQETQYF.

V gene TRBV2 combines with J gene TRBJ2-2; D is undetermined. This CDR3 spans 16 amino acids. CDR1 and CDR2 (germline): SNHLY, FYNNEI. Trimming removed 3 bases from V and 2 bases from J, with 13 bases in between. CDR3 sequence: CASSDSGTLNTGELFF. DNA for the CDR3: TGTGCCAGCAGTGATAGTGGCACCCTAAACACCGGGGAGCTGTTTTTT.

This clonotype has just a few counts. The V and J genes are TRBV19 and TRBJ1-5; no clear D gene. Between the trimmed V and J ends, which lost 3 bases and 4 bases, there was a span of 7 bases. Germline values: CDR1 LNHDA, CDR2 SQIVND (reference sequence). This CDR3 has 13 residues. The CDR3 loop reads CASSIFLNQPQHF. CDR3 coding DNA: TGTGCCAGTAGTATTTTTCTTAATCAGCCCCAGCATTTT.

The chain has TRBV6-2 or TRBV6-3 and TRBJ2-1; 8 bases agree with TRBD2. Germline loops: CDR1 MNHEY, CDR2 SVGEGT. The V segment lost 9 bases and the J segment 4 bases; nucleotides outside the gene matches: 8. There are 14 residues in the CDR3. CDR3 protein: CASGEAGEYNEQFF. The CDR3, as DNA: TGTGCCAGTGGAGAAGCGGGAGAATACAATGAGCAGTTCTTC.

The V and J genes are TRBV20-1 and TRBJ2-7, with D possibly matching TRBD2 (6 bases). The length of the CDR3 is 14 residues. V dropped 7 bases and J dropped 2 bases, with 18 bases sitting between them. The germline CDR1 and CDR2 sequences are DFQATT and SNEGSKA (reference sequence). CDR3: CSVSIREQTYEQYF. CDR3 coding DNA: TGCAGTGTCAGTATCCGGGAGCAAACCTACGAGCAGTACTTC.

The gene calls are TRBV2 and TRBJ2-1, with 7 bases aligning to TRBD2. The CDR3 is 15 amino acids. CDR1 and CDR2 (germline): SNHLY, FYNNEI. Unmatched junction bases numbered 5, after V lost 5 bases and J lost 1 base. The chain's CDR3 is CASSFPRGSYNEQFF. CDR3 bases: TGTGCCAGCAGTTTCCCGCGGGGGTCCTACAATGAGCAGTTCTTC. Looking up the rest from reference TRBV2 and TRBJ2-1 gives the full variable domain: EPEVTQTPSHQVTQMGQEVILRCVPISNHLYFYWYRQILGQKVEFLVSFYNNEISEKSEIFDDQFSVERPDGSNFTLKIRSTKLEDSAMYFCASSFPRGSYNEQFFGPGTRLTVL.

This clonotype has only a few counts. J is TRBJ2-7 and V is TRBV7-9; no definite D call. Germline V gene data show CDR1 as SEHNR and CDR2 as FQNEAQ (reference sequence). V gave up 2 bases and J gave up 3 bases, with 17 bases separating them. This CDR3 comprises 16 residues. CDR3 residues: CASSLSAAVLRYEQYF. CDR3 nucleotides: TGTGCCAGCAGCTTAAGTGCGGCTGTTCTGCGCTACGAGCAGTACTTC. Looking up the rest from reference TRBV7-9 and TRBJ2-7 gives the full variable domain: DTGVSQNPRHKITKRGQNVTFRCDPISEHNRLYWYRQTLGQGPEFLTYFQNEAQLEKSRLLSDRFSAERPKGSFSTLEIQRTEQGDSAMYLCASSLSAAVLRYEQYFGPGTRLTVT.

This clonotype was observed a few times. The CDR3 is CASSLGERNTIYF. As DNA, the CDR3 is TGTGCCAGCAGTTTAGGCGAGAGAAACACCATATATTTT. This rearrangement joins TRBV12-3 or TRBV12-4 to TRBJ1-3; D is unresolved. The CDR3 is 13 residues long. V was clipped by 1 base and J by 5 bases, with 6 bases between them.